This TCR beta chain was identified during a study of T cell clones after liver transplantation. Study summary: Until 12-24 months post-transplant, subjects got standard immunosuppression and no induction. Patients counted as tolerant after at least one year off all immunosuppression, enzymes not exceeding twice normal.

This clone has a single count. Using immunoSEQ multiplex PCR, the repertoire was profiled, and TCRdb retains in-frame clones only, with some absent. The table lists about 68,000 clones, over 90% of them singletons. CDR1 SGHAT and CDR2 FQNNGV come from the germline V gene. The J segment lost 0 bases and the V segment lost 3 bases, leaving 11 bases of the junction unmatched. This CDR3 comprises 19 residues. The TCR originated in a human patient who received a liver transplant. Part of the T cells may come from the graft donor. The sample was CD4+ T cells from blood, taken less than 27 months after liver transplant. The chain has TRBV11-2 and TRBJ2-3; 11 positions agree with TRBD2. The CDR3 coding sequence is TGTGCCAGCAGCTTCCGACTAGCGGGGAATCCTCTAAGCACAGATACGCAGTATTTT. Translation gives CASSFRLAGNPLSTDTQYF.